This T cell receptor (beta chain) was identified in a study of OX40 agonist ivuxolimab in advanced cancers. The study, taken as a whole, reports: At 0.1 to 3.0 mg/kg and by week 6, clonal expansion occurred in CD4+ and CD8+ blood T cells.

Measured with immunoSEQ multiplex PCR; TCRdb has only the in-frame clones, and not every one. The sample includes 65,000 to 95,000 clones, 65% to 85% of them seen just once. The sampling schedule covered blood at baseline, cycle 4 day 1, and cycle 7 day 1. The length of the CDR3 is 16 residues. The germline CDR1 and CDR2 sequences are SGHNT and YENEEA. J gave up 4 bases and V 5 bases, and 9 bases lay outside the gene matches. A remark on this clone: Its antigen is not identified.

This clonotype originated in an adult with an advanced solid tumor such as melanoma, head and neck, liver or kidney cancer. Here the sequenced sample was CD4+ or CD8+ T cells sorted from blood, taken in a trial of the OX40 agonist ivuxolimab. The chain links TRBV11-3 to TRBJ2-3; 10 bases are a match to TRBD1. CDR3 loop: CASSQWTGGGADTQYF. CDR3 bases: TGTGCCAGCAGCCAATGGACAGGGGGTGGCGCAGATACGCAGTATTTT.